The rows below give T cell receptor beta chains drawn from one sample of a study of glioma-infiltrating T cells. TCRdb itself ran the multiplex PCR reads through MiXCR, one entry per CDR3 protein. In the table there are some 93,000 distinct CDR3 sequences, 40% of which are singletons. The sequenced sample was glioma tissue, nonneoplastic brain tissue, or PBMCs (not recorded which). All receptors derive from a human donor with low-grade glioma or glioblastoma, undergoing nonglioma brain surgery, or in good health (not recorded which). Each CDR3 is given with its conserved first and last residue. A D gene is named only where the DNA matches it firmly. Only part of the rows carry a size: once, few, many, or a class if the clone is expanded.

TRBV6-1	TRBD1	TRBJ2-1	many	TGTGCCAGCAGCGCGGACAGGGGGCTTGGCAATGAGCAGTTCTTC	CASSADRGLGNEQFF
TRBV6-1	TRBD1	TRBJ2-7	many	TGTGCCAGCAGTCACAGGGGCCCCCCTACCTACGAGCAGTACTTC	CASSHRGPPTYEQYF
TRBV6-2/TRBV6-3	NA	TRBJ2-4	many	TGTGCCAGCACAACTGCCGGCGGAACTCAGTACTTC	CASTTAGGTQYF
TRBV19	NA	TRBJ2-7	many	TGTGCCAGTAGTATAGACAGGACTTACGAGCAGTACTTC	CASSIDRTYEQYF
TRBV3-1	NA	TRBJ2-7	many	TGTGCCAGCAGCCAAATGATGCCAGCCAGCTCCTACGAGCAGTACTTC	CASSQMMPASSYEQYF
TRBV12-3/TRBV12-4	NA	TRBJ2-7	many	TGTGCCAGCAGCAAAGGGACCGCCTACGAGCAGTACTTC	CASSKGTAYEQYF
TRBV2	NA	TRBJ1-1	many	TGTGCCAGCAGTCGGCTGGGGTCGAACACTGAAGCTTTCTTT	CASSRLGSNTEAFF
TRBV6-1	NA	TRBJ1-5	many	TGTGCCAGCAGTGAGACATTCTACAATCAGCCCCAGCATTTT	CASSETFYNQPQHF
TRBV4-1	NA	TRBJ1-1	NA	TGCGCCAGCGGCCTTGAAGGTGCAACTGAAGCTTTCTTT	CASGLEGATEAFF
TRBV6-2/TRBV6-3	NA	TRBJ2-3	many	TGTGCCAGCAGTTATGGCGTCTCCTACTCAGATACGCAGTATTTT	CASSYGVSYSDTQYF
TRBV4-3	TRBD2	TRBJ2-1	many	TGCGCCAGCAGCCAGCTGGGCGGGACTACTTACAATGAGCAGTTCTTC	CASSQLGGTTYNEQFF
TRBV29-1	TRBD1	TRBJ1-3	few	TGCAGCGTCGGGAACAGGGGCTTTTCGGGAAACACCATATATTTT	CSVGNRGFSGNTIYF
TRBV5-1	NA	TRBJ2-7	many	TGCGCCAGCAGCACGGAGGGCCCCTACGAGCAGTACTTC	CASSTEGPYEQYF
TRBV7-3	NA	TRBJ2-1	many	TGTGCCAGCAGCCTCACGTCAGATACATACAATGAGCAGTTCTTC	CASSLTSDTYNEQFF
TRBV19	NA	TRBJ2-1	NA	TGTGCCAGTAGTAGCGGGTCAACCCCCTACAATGAGCAGTCCTTC	CASSSGSTPYNEQSF
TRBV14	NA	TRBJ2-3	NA	TGTGCCGTCAGTCGAATCGGCAGGACTAGCACAGATACGCAGTATTTT	CAVSRIGRTSTDTQYF
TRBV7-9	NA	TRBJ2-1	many	TGTGCCAGCAGCTTAGAAACTTGGAGGTTAGCGGTACAGTTCTTC	CASSLETWRLAVQFF
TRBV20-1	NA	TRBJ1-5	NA	TGCAGTGCCAGCTCACCAGGGACCGATCAGCCCCAGCATTTT	CSASSPGTDQPQHF
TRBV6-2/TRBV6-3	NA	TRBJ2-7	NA	TGTGCCAGCAGCCCCAGTAGCGGCGAGCAGTACTTC	CASSPSSGEQYF
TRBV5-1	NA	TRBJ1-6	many	TGCGCCAGCAGCCATGGGACACAGAGTGATTCACCCCTCCACTTT	CASSHGTQSDSPLHF
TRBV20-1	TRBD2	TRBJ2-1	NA	TGCAGTCCAGTAATCACTAGCGGCCCTAGCTCCTACAATGAGCAGTTCTTC	CSPVITSGPSSYNEQFF
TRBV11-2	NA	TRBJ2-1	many	TGTGCCACCTCCCGGGGTCGGGATGAGCAGTTCTTC	CATSRGRDEQFF
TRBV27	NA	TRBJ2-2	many	TGTGCCAGCAGTTTAAACGCGAACACCGGGGAGCTGTTTTTT	CASSLNANTGELFF
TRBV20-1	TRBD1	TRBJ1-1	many	TGCAGTGCTAGAACAGGGGGCCCGAACACTGAAGCTTTCTTT	CSARTGGPNTEAFF
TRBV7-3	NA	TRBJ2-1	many	TGTGCCAGCAGCTCCGCCCGATTCAATGAGCAGTTCTTC	CASSSARFNEQFF
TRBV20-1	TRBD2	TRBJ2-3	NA	TGCAGTGCTATAGCGGGATGGGCAGATACGCAGTATTTT	CSAIAGWADTQYF
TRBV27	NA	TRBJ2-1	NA	TGTGCCAGCAGTTCCCGAGGATACAATGAGCAGTTCTTC	CASSSRGYNEQFF
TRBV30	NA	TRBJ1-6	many	TGTGCCTGGAGATCAGGCCCTAGGAATTCACCCCTCCACTTT	CAWRSGPRNSPLHF
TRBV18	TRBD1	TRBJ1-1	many	TGTGCCAGCTCACCGGCGGGACAGGAGAGCACTGAAGCTTTCTTT	CASSPAGQESTEAFF
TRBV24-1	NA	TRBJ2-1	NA	TGTGCCACCAGTGATCCGGGAAGACAGGTCGCCGATGAGCAGCTCTTC	CATSDPGRQVADEQLF
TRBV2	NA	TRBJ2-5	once	TGTGCCAGCAGATGGGGGCAGGGAGAGACCCAGTACTTC	CASRWGQGETQYF
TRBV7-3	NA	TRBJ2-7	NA	TGTGTTAGCAGCCGAACAGGAGGCCTCTCCTCCTACGAGCAGTACTTC	CVSSRTGGLSSYEQYF
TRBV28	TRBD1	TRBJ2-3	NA	TGTGCCAGCAGTACTCAACGGACAGGGGGCACAGATACGCAGTATTTT	CASSTQRTGGTDTQYF
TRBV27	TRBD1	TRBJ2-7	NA	TGTGCCAGCAGTAGAACCACCGGGACAGGGATCTACGAGCAGTACTTC	CASSRTTGTGIYEQYF
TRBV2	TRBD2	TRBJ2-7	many	TGTGCCAGCAGTGCTGGGGTTGGATTAGCGGGGTACTACGAGCAGTACTTC	CASSAGVGLAGYYEQYF
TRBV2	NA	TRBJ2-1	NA	TGCGCCAGCGGTGAACCGAATGAGCAGTTCTTC	CASGEPNEQFF
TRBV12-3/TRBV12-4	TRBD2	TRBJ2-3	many	TGTGCCAGCAGTGGACTAGCGGCTAGCACAGATACGCAGTATTTT	CASSGLAASTDTQYF
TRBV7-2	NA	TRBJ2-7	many	TGTGCCAGCAGCTTTGGCGGGATGGCGTCCTACGAGCAGTACTTC	CASSFGGMASYEQYF
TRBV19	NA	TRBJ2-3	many	TGTGCCAGTACGAACACAGATACGCAGTATTTT	CASTNTDTQYF
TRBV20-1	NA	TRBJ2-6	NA	TGCAGTGCTAGAATAACAGCAGGGGCCAACGTCCTGACTTTC	CSARITAGANVLTF
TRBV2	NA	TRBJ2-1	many	TGTGCCAGCAGTGAAGGCCAGGGCAGTTCAAGGTTCTTC	CASSEGQGSSRFF
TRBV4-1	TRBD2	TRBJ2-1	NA	TGCGCCAGCAGCCAAGGTCTAGCGGAAGTCTCCTACAATGGGCAGTTCTTC	CASSQGLAEVSYNGQFF
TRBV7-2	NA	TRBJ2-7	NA	TGTGCCAGCAGCTTTGTCGGGATGTCCTACGAGCAGTACTTC	CASSFVGMSYEQYF
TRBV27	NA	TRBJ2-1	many	TGTGCCAGCAGTTTCGGTATCTCGGGCTCCTACAATGAGCAGTTCTTC	CASSFGISGSYNEQFF
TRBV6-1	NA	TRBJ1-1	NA	TGTGCCAGAAGCCCCGGGTTGGTCTACACTGAAGCTTTCTTT	CARSPGLVYTEAFF
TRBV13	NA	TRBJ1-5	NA	TGTGCCAGCAGCTCCCATCCCGCCCCGAATCAGCCCCAGCATTTT	CASSSHPAPNQPQHF
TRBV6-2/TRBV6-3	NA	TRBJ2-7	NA	TGTGCCAGCAGTCGACCGACCGGTACAGGGAGCTCCTACGAGCAGTACTTC	CASSRPTGTGSSYEQYF
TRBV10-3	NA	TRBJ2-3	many	TGTGCCACTAGGGCCATAGATACGCAGTATTTT	CATRAIDTQYF
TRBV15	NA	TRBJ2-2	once	TGTGCCACCAGCAAGAAGGTCGGGGAGCTATTTTTT	CATSKKVGELFF
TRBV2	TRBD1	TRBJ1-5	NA	TGTGCCAGCAGCGAATCGTGGGACAGGGTAAAGAGTCTGCCCCAGCATTTT	CASSESWDRVKSLPQHF
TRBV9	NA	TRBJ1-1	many	TGTGCCAGCAGCGTAGGTCAGCTTAATGAAGCTTTCTTT	CASSVGQLNEAFF
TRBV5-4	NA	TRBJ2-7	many	TGTGCCAGCAGCTTGGCCGCCTCCACCTACGAGCAGTACTTC	CASSLAASTYEQYF
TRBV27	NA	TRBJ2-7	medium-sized	TGTGCCAGCAGTAATTACAACTACGAGCAGTACTTC	CASSNYNYEQYF
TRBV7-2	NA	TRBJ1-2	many	TGTGCCAGCAGCTTAGTCTCCGGTTCCGGCTACACCTTC	CASSLVSGSGYTF
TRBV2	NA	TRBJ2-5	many	TGTGCCAGCAGTGATGGACGGGGGCCCTACCAAGAGACCCAGTACTTC	CASSDGRGPYQETQYF
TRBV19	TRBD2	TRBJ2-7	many	TGTGCCAGTAGTATTAAGTGGGGGGGATCCCACGAGCAGTACTTC	CASSIKWGGSHEQYF
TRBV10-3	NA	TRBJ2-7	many	TGTGCCATCACCCGGACGGGCTCCTACGAGCAGTACTTC	CAITRTGSYEQYF
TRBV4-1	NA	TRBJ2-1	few	TGCTCCAGCAGCCAAGAGGGAGGATCCAATGCGCAGTTCTTC	CSSSQEGGSNAQFF
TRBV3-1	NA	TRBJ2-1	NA	TGTGCCAGCAGTCAAGGGACTTACAATGAGCAGTTCTTC	CASSQGTYNEQFF
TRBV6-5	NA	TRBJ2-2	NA	TGTGCCAGCAGTTATATGGGAAAGTACACCGGGGAGCTGTTTTTT	CASSYMGKYTGELFF